This T cell receptor (beta chain) was profiled in a study of T-cell memory formation after mild COVID-19. Findings of the study overall: Day 15 to 85 contractors were CD4/CD8 balanced; later expanders leaned CD4+. Pre-infection memory harbored some responding clones, suggesting cross-reactive memory joined. Mainly CM and EM harbored the contracting CD4+ clones; mainly EMRA harbored the CD8+ ones.

This clonotype was counted between two and nine times. The antigen remains unidentified. The junction had 5 bases not matched to a gene; V was cut back by 5 bases and J by 6 bases. The CDR3 is made up of 13 amino acids. 5'RACE with constant-segment primers built TCRalpha and TCRbeta cDNA libraries with UMIs. Each CDR3 protein gets one entry after TCRdb re-called the 5' RACE reads with MiXCR. The sample includes approximately 99,000 distinct CDR3 sequences, about 18% of them seen just once. The sequence derives from a man between 18 and 29 years old who had mild COVID-19 (a few samples of this study predate the infection). Cell type and time point are not known. V usage is TRBV12-3 or TRBV12-4 and J usage is TRBJ2-7; the match to TRBD1 covers 9 bases. Material for sequencing was PBMCs or a T cell subset sorted from them (not recorded which). CDR3 bases: TGTGCCAGCAGTCGGGACAGGGTCGCCGAGCAGTACTTC. This gives the protein CASSRDRVAEQYF.